The source of this TCR beta chain is a study of naive and memory T cell subsets. Adult healthy volunteers gave 2.5 ml peripheral blood for whole-blood RNA. The library had UMIs added by 3' ligation of an oligonucleotide to TCR cDNA. Reverse transcription of blood and skin TCR RNA was primed at alpha and beta constant regions. The SP2 primer and nested alpha and beta constant region primers amplified ligated cDNA in four rounds. Each CDR3 protein gets one entry after TCRdb re-called the 5' RACE reads with MiXCR. Found here are 20,000 to 30,000 distinct CDR3 sequences, roughly 23% of them singletons; the top ten hold 1.8%. This clonotype was counted a few times. The V gene's germline CDR1 is LNHNV and CDR2 YYDKDF (reference sequence). The CDR3 consists of 13 residues. Trimming left V 0 bases short and J 6 bases short, with 7 bases between.

This receptor was taken from a female donor in good health. V and J are TRBV15 and TRBJ2-3; D is ambiguous. The CDR3 DNA reads TGTGCCACCAGCAGAGATCCAGTGGATACGCAGTATTTT. Its translation: CATSRDPVDTQYF.